Listed below are T cell receptor beta chains from one sample, sequenced in a study of monozygotic twins with cystic fibrosis. The repertoire was sequenced with immunoSEQ multiplex PCR; TCRdb's copy has only in-frame clones and lacks some. The data hold more than 30,000 clones, with approximately 97% observed a single time. Sample: blood. All receptors come from a girl aged 2-10 years with cystic fibrosis. The CDR3 runs from the conserved cysteine through the conserved F or W. A D gene is named only where the DNA matches it firmly. The listing skips clone size in some rows; elsewhere it reads once, few, many or a size class.

v_call	j_call	clone_size	d_call	cdr3_nt	cdr3_aa
TRBV6-5	TRBJ2-7	NA	TRBD2	TGTGCCAGCAGTCCACGGGAGGGTAGGCAGTACTTC	CASSPREGRQYF
TRBV7-2	TRBJ1-1	NA	TRBD1	TGTGCCAGCAGCCCCCAGACAGGGGGGAACACTGAAGCTTTCTTT	CASSPQTGGNTEAFF
TRBV5-1	TRBJ2-7	NA	TRBD1	TGCGCCAGCAGCCCGGACAGGACGGGGTACGAGCAGTACTTC	CASSPDRTGYEQYF
TRBV6-6	TRBJ2-5	NA	NA	TGTGCCAGCAGACGCCGGGACCCGCGGGGAGAGACCCAGTACTTC	CASRRRDPRGETQYF
TRBV9	TRBJ2-1	NA	NA	TGTGCCAGCAGCGTAGAAGGGGAAACCTACAATGAGCAGTTCTTC	CASSVEGETYNEQFF
TRBV9	TRBJ2-7	NA	NA	TGTGCCAGCAGCCCTTCCGGGGGGCAGAACGAGCAGTACTTC	CASSPSGGQNEQYF
TRBV28	TRBJ1-2	NA	TRBD1	TGTGCCACACGACGGCGGGACAGCAACTATGGCTACACCTTC	CATRRRDSNYGYTF
TRBV19	TRBJ2-1	NA	NA	TGTGCCAGTAGTACCCCCGGGCGCCCCATGGACAATGAGCAGTTCTTC	CASSTPGRPMDNEQFF
TRBV5-1	TRBJ2-1	NA	TRBD2	TGCGCCAGCAGCCTTACTAGCGGGAATTTGAATGAGCAGTTCTTC	CASSLTSGNLNEQFF
TRBV27	TRBJ1-1	once	NA	TGTGCCAGCAGCGCAGGGTGGGACACTGAAGCTTTCTTT	CASSAGWDTEAFF
TRBV27	TRBJ2-1	NA	TRBD2	TGTGCCAGCCTGGGGGGGTTCTACAATGAGCAGTTCTTC	CASLGGFYNEQFF
TRBV27	TRBJ1-2	NA	NA	TGTGCCAGCAGGACACTTGGGGACTACTATGGCTACACCTTC	CASRTLGDYYGYTF
TRBV4-1	TRBJ2-1	once	NA	TGCGCCAGCAGCCGCACCGGCTACCTTGGGGACAATGAGCAGTTCTTC	CASSRTGYLGDNEQFF
TRBV5-8	TRBJ2-2	once	TRBD2	TGTGCCAGGGGACTAGCGGGTACCGGGGAGCTGTTTTTT	CARGLAGTGELFF
TRBV9	TRBJ2-2	once	TRBD1	TGTGCCAGCAGCGTAGGACAGGGGGACACCGGGGAGCTGTTTTTT	CASSVGQGDTGELFF
TRBV6-5	TRBJ2-7	NA	TRBD1	TGTGCCAGCAGTGCCCGACAGGGGTCCTACGAGCAGTACTTC	CASSARQGSYEQYF
TRBV5-5	TRBJ2-7	NA	NA	TGTGCCAGCAGCCTAGCTGGGACGGACGCTTACGAGCAGTACTTC	CASSLAGTDAYEQYF
TRBV5-1	TRBJ1-1	NA	TRBD1	TGCGCCAGCAGCTTGGAGGGGGCGGAGGGGGCTTTCTTT	CASSLEGAEGAFF
TRBV4-1	TRBJ2-7	NA	NA	TGCGCCAGCAGCCAAGAAAGTGTGGGCCGGTACGAGCAGTACTTC	CASSQESVGRYEQYF
TRBV4-1	TRBJ2-7	NA	TRBD1	TGCGCCAGCAGCCACCCGAAGGGACAGTTTCTTCCCGAGCAGTACTTC	CASSHPKGQFLPEQYF
TRBV5-1	TRBJ1-4	NA	TRBD1	TGCGCCAGCAGCTTGGACAGGGGGTTTGAAAAACTGTTTTTT	CASSLDRGFEKLFF
TRBV25-1	TRBJ1-4	NA	NA	TGTGCCAGCAGTGATGGGGGAAGAGAAGAAAAACTGTTTTTT	CASSDGGREEKLFF
TRBV30	TRBJ1-2	NA	NA	TGTGCCTGGAGTGTTGTTACAGGACTCTACTATGGCTACACCTTC	CAWSVVTGLYYGYTF
TRBV5-1	TRBJ2-7	once	NA	TGCGCCAGCAGCTTTTTTACGGAATCCTACGAGCAGTACTTC	CASSFFTESYEQYF
TRBV6-5	TRBJ2-1	NA	TRBD1	TGTGCCAGCAGACAGAGGACAGGGGATAATGAGCAGTTCTTC	CASRQRTGDNEQFF